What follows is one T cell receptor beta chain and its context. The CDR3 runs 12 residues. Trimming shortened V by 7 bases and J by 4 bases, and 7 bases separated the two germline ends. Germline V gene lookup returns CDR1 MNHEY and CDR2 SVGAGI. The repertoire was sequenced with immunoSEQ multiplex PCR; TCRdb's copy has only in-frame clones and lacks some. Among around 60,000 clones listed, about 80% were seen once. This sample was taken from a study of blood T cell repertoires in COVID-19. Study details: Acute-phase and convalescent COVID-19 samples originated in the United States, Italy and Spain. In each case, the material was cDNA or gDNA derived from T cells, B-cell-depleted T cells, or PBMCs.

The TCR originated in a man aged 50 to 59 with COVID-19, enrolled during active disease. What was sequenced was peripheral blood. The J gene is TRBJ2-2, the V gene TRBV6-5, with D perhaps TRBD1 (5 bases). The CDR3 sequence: CASTQGTGELFF. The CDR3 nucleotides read TGTGCCAGCACCCAGGGCACCGGGGAGCTGTTTTTT.